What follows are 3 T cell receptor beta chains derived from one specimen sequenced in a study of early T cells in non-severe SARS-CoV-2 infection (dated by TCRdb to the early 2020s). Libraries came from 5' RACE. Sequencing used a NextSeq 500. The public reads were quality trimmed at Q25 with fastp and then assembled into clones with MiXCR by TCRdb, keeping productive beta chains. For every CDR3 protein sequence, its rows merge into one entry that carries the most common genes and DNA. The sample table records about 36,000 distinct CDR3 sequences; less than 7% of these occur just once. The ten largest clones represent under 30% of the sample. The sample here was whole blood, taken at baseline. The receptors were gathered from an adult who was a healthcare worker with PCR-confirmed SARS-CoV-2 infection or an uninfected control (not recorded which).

Written as DNA, the CDR3 is TGTGCCAGCAGCTTGACAGGGGTACTGGCCGCTGGGGACGAGCAGTACTTC. Its protein product is CASSLTGVLAAGDEQYF. The rearrangement uses TRBV13 and TRBJ2-7; TRBD1 aligns across 8 bases. The CDR3 is 17 residues long. CDR1 PRHDT and CDR2 FYEKMQ come from the germline V gene (reference sequence). V was pared by 3 bases and J by 5 bases, with 15 bases of the junction left unmatched.

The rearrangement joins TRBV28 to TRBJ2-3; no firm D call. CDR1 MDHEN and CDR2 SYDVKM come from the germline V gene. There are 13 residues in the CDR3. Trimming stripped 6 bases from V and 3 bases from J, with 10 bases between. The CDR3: CASRSPRTDTQYF. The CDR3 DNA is TGTGCCAGCAGAAGCCCCCGTACAGATACGCAGTATTTT.

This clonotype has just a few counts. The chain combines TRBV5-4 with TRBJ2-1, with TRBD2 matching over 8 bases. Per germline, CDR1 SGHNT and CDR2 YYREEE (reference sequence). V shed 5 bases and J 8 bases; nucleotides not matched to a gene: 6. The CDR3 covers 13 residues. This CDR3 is CASSYGTSYEQFF. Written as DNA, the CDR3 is TGTGCCAGCAGTTACGGGACTAGTTATGAGCAGTTCTTC.